The 15 T cell receptor beta chains reported below all come from one sample, sequenced in a study of shared T cell receptors in the human thymus. TCRdb's table, derived via immunoSEQ multiplex PCR, lists solely in-frame clones and lacks some. The table shows 630,000 or so clones, with 80% to 90% occurring only once. Separately, the same data were catalogued under a study of human thymus T cells.

What was sequenced was thymocytes. The receptors stem from a boy under three years old with a congenital heart defect.

This chain connects TRBV5-5 to TRBJ2-4; D possibly corresponds to TRBD1 (6 bases). The CDR3 runs to 16 residues. Germline CDR1 is SGHKS and CDR2 is YYEKEE (reference sequence). V lost 4 bases and J 0 bases, leaving 14 bases between the germline ends. In DNA form, the CDR3 reads TGTGCCAGCAGCGCTGGGGGCCGAAGAGCCAAAAACATTCAGTACTTC. It codes for CASSAGGRRAKNIQYF.

The chain has TRBV4-3 and TRBJ2-5; TRBD2 matches at 7 bases. The CDR3 sequence is 15 residues long. Germline values: CDR1 LGHNA, CDR2 YSLEER. J was trimmed by 2 bases and V by 2 bases; bases with no gene match: 5. CDR3 loop: CASSQSLADQETQYF. CDR3 nucleotide sequence: TGCGCCAGCAGCCAATCGCTAGCGGATCAAGAGACCCAGTACTTC.

The chain couples TRBV18 to TRBJ2-7, with D possibly being TRBD1 (6 bases). Trimming left V 2 bases short and J 3 bases short, with 14 bases between. The CDR3 runs 15 residues. Germline V lookup: CDR1 KGHSH, CDR2 LQKENI. CDR3 sequence (DNA): TGTGCCAGCTCACCAACCGGGACACAAGACTACGAGCAGTACTTC. Its translation: CASSPTGTQDYEQYF.

The V call is TRBV11-2, the J call TRBJ1-2; TRBD1 agrees at 7 bases. V lost 0 bases and J lost 4; bases outside the gene matches: 5. Germline-derived CDR1 and CDR2 are SGHAT and FQNNGV. The CDR3 length is 15 residues. CDR3 region: CASSLEGGTAYGYTF. CDR3 in DNA: TGTGCCAGCAGCTTAGAGGGTGGGACAGCCTATGGCTACACCTTC.

The CDR3 DNA sequence: TGCGCCAGGACCCAGGGGTCGAGCTCTGGAAACACCATATATTTT. The encoded protein is CARTQGSSSGNTIYF. J is TRBJ1-3 and V is TRBV10-1, with a possible D match to TRBD1 (6 bases). V lost 9 bases and J lost 0, with 15 bases in between. Germline assignment: CDR1 WNHNN and CDR2 SYGVQD (reference sequence). The CDR3 length is 15 residues.

V and J are TRBV27 and TRBJ1-4, with D possibly TRBD1 on 5 matching bases. Per the germline V gene, CDR1 is MNHEY and CDR2 is SMNVEV (reference sequence). V lost 2 bases, J lost 10 bases, and 14 bases lay in between. The CDR3 totals 14 residues. CDR3 DNA: TGTGCCAGCAGTTTAGGGGCAGCTCAGGGAAAACTGTTTTTT. Translating gives CASSLGAAQGKLFF.

The rearrangement uses TRBV12-5 and TRBJ2-2, with 8 bases matching TRBD1. Germline-derived CDR1 and CDR2 are LGHNT and FRNRAP. V lost 5 bases to trimming and J lost 3 bases; unmatched junction nucleotides: 5. This CDR3 contains 15 residues. The CDR3 spells CASGADRGDTGELFF. Written as DNA, the CDR3 is TGTGCTAGTGGTGCAGACAGGGGCGACACCGGGGAGCTGTTTTTT.

V gene TRBV15 combines with J gene TRBJ1-5; D perhaps matches TRBD1 (5 bases). This CDR3 is 20 amino acids long. Germline values: CDR1 LNHNV, CDR2 YYDKDF (reference sequence). V was trimmed by 4 bases and J by 0 bases, leaving 25 bases between them. The CDR3 nucleotides read TGTGCCACCAGCATAGACCAACACCGAATCGGGGGGTATAGCAATCAGCCCCAGCATTTT. Translation: CATSIDQHRIGGYSNQPQHF.

The gene calls are TRBV6-5 and TRBJ1-4; tentative D call: TRBD1 (5 bases). CDR1 MNHEY and CDR2 SVGAGI come from the germline V gene. The CDR3 consists of 14 residues. Trimming cost V 8 bases and J 4 bases, with 14 bases left between them. The CDR3 DNA is TGTGCCAGCTCCCGGGGGAGGGGTAATGAAAAACTGTTTTTT. Translated: CASSRGRGNEKLFF.

This chain uses TRBV7-9 with TRBJ2-1; tentative D call: TRBD1 (6 bases). Germline V gives CDR1 SEHNR, CDR2 FQNEAQ (reference sequence). The length of the CDR3 is 16 residues. V shed 4 bases and J shed 1 base, with 14 bases lying between them. CDR3 sequence: CASSYHDRLSYNEQFF. The CDR3 DNA reads as TGTGCCAGCAGCTATCATGACAGGCTATCCTACAATGAGCAGTTCTTC.

This clone occurred once. This sequence joins TRBV27 and TRBJ1-2, with TRBD1 identical over 8 bases. The germline CDR1 and CDR2 sequences are MNHEY and SMNVEV (reference sequence). This CDR3 contains 14 residues. The V gene end was trimmed by 6 bases and the J gene end by 7 bases; junction bases not matched to a gene: 10. CDR3 amino acids: CASREDRERGGYTF. The CDR3 DNA reads as TGTGCCAGCAGAGAGGACAGGGAAAGAGGTGGCTACACCTTC.

The chain combines TRBV28 with TRBJ1-1; TRBD1 matches 7 bases. Losses at the gene ends were 3 bases for V and 5 bases for J; bases not matched to a gene: 21. Germline CDR1 reads MDHEN; CDR2 reads SYDVKM. This CDR3 region has 19 residues. The CDR3, as DNA: TGTGCCAGCAGTTTTCGTTTAGCTTTCTTAGACAGGGTTGTAACTGAAGCTTTCTTT. Protein product: CASSFRLAFLDRVVTEAFF.

V is TRBV6-5 and J is TRBJ2-7; D is possibly TRBD2 (6 bases). The CDR3 is made up of 14 amino acids. Between the trimmed V and J ends, which lost 6 bases and 2 bases, there was a span of 14 bases. The germline CDR1 and CDR2 sequences are MNHEY and SVGAGI. As DNA, the CDR3 is TGTGCCAGCAGACACCTAGCGAAAACCTACGAGCAGTACTTC. Its translation is CASRHLAKTYEQYF.

The chain couples TRBV7-2 to TRBJ2-5, with D maybe TRBD1 (5 bases). The V end was cut by 5 bases, the J end by 5 bases, with 15 bases between. Germline V gene sequence: CDR1 SGHTA, CDR2 FQGNSA. The CDR3 contains 14 residues. The CDR3, as DNA: TGTGCCAGCAGCCAGGGCCCCAAGATTGAGACCCAGTACTTC. This gives the protein CASSQGPKIETQYF.

The rearrangement links TRBV9 to TRBJ2-1; D is unclear. Trimming shortened V by 0 bases and J by 7 bases, and 20 bases separated the two germline ends. CDR1 and CDR2 from the germline V gene are SGDLS and YYNGEE. This CDR3 region has 17 residues. CDR3 amino acids: CASSVDETFFERNEQFF. The DNA of the CDR3 is TGTGCCAGCAGCGTAGATGAAACATTCTTCGAGCGTAATGAGCAGTTCTTC.